The clone carrying this TCR beta chain showed up just once. Its antigen is unidentified. These data come from a study of graft-versus-host responses after intestinal transplantation. General study findings and limits: Recipient marrow held GvH clones, some first seen in ileum or blood. Individuals who had graft-donor T cell macrochimerism had allografts that showed high graft-versus-host to host-versus-graft clonal ratios. Peak GvH clone levels in circulation were associated with early post-transplant HvG declines.

Assay: immunoSEQ multiplex PCR; the TCRdb copy retains only in-frame clones and omits some. The data hold 15,000 or so clones, with approximately 80% observed a single time. Graft material was processed, releasing intraepithelial and lamina propria lymphocytes. From germline, CDR1 is SGHDT and CDR2 YYEEEE. Between the trimmed V and J ends, which lost 1 base and 2 bases, there was a span of 10 bases. The CDR3 length is 14 residues. The source material was ileum tissue, sampled roughly 27 days after intestinal transplant. The sequence derives from a human patient who received an intestinal transplant, so some T cells may come from the graft donor. This rearrangement joins TRBV5-6 to TRBJ2-7, with TRBD2 as a possible D gene (5 bases). CDR3 sequence (DNA): TGTGCCAGCAGCTTGACGGGGTTCGCCTACGAGCAGTACTTC. Translated: CASSLTGFAYEQYF.